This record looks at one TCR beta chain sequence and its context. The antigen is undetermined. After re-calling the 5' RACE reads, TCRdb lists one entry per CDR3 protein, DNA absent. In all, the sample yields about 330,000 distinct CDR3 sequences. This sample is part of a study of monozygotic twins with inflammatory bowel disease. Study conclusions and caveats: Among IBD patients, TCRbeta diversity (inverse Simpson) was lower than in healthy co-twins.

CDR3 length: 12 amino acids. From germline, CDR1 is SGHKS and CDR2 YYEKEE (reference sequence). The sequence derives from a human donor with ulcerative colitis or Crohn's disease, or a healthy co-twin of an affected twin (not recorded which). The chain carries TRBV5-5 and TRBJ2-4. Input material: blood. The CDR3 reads CASSPKENIQYF.